The 28 T cell receptor beta chains presented below share a single source sample, sequenced in a study of technical replicates of blood from a few donors. Sequencing was performed with immunoSEQ multiplex PCR; in TCRdb, only in-frame clones are kept and a portion is missing. Of 55,000 to 65,000 clones listed, 65% to 90% are singletons. The sample consisted of PBMCs. The receptors come from a human donor in good health. Some clones in this sample may be carry-over from other donors' samples.

The chain carries TRBV6-5 and TRBJ2-7, with TRBD1 matching over 7 bases. Germline lookup yields CDR1 MNHEY and CDR2 SVGAGI. J was trimmed by 3 bases and V by 0 bases; bases with no gene match: 2. This CDR3 spans 14 amino acids. CDR3 bases: TGTGCCAGCAGTTACTCCCGGACAGGCTACGAGCAGTACTTC. This encodes CASSYSRTGYEQYF.

The chain recombines TRBV5-4 with TRBJ1-1; 7 bases align to TRBD1. V was pared by 4 bases and J by 4 bases, with 4 bases of the junction left unmatched. Germline V CDR1 and CDR2: SGHNT, YYREEE (reference sequence). The CDR3 loop spans 13 amino acids. CDR3 in amino acids: CASSRDSGTEAFF. The CDR3, as DNA: TGTGCCAGCAGCAGGGACAGTGGCACTGAAGCTTTCTTT.

This chain uses TRBV7-8 with TRBJ1-2, with 7 bases identical to TRBD1. This CDR3 is 17 amino acids long. Losses at the gene ends were 5 bases for V and 2 bases for J; bases not matched to a gene: 14. The V gene's germline CDR1 is SGHVS and CDR2 FQNEAQ. DNA for the CDR3: TGTGCCAGCAGCCTCCGCCACGACAGGGTTGGAAACTATGGCTACACCTTC. It yields the protein CASSLRHDRVGNYGYTF.

This sequence joins TRBV6-6 and TRBJ2-2; D might be TRBD2 (6 bases). Germline V lookup: CDR1 MNHNY, CDR2 SVGAGI (reference sequence). The V end lost 6 bases, the J end lost 6 bases, and 14 bases lay between the germline ends. This CDR3 has 14 residues. In DNA, the CDR3 is TGTGCCAGCAGCCCCCAGGGACTTTCCGGGGAGCTGTTTTTT. This translates into CASSPQGLSGELFF.

The gene calls are TRBV4-1 and TRBJ1-6; 7 nucleotides line up with TRBD1. The germline V gene encodes CDR1 MGHRA and CDR2 YSYEKL. V lost 1 base to trimming and J lost 7 bases; unmatched junction nucleotides: 7. The CDR3 spans 16 residues. The CDR3 sequence: CASSQGPDRENSPLHF. Here the CDR3 DNA reads TGCGCCAGCAGCCAAGGGCCTGACAGGGAAAATTCACCCCTCCACTTT.

The rearrangement uses TRBV11-2 and TRBJ2-1; D remains unclear. The germline V and J ends were trimmed by 1 base and 6 bases, with 4 bases remaining between them. The germline V gene encodes CDR1 SGHAT and CDR2 FQNNGV. The length of the CDR3 is 12 residues. The CDR3: CASSLVRNEQFF. The CDR3 DNA reads TGTGCCAGCAGCTTAGTTCGCAATGAGCAGTTCTTC.

This chain joins TRBV9 and TRBJ2-1; 8 bases line up with TRBD2. The CDR3 sequence is 19 residues long. V lost 3 bases to trimming and J lost 3 bases; unmatched junction nucleotides: 17. Germline CDR1 and CDR2: SGDLS and YYNGEE. The CDR3 here is CASSDSTGGLLGGYNEQFF. The CDR3 nucleotides are TGTGCCAGCAGCGACTCCACGGGGGGGTTGTTAGGGGGCTACAATGAGCAGTTCTTC.

The chain is built from TRBV7-9 and TRBJ1-1; 7 bases are a match to TRBD1. Germline V lookup: CDR1 SEHNR, CDR2 FQNEAQ (reference sequence). The CDR3 is 13 amino acids. V lost 5 bases to trimming and J lost 3 bases; unmatched junction nucleotides: 3. CDR3 bases: TGTGCCAGCAGCCGCACAGGGGACACTGAAGCTTTCTTT. Translation gives CASSRTGDTEAFF.

The rearrangement joins TRBV11-2 to TRBJ2-7; 7 positions match TRBD2. J was trimmed by 0 bases and V by 1 base; bases with no gene match: 3. The CDR3 extends over 15 amino acids. Looked up from germline, CDR1 is SGHAT and CDR2 is FQNNGV. The CDR3 coding sequence is TGTGCCAGCAGCTTAGCGGGAGGTGACTCCTACGAGCAGTACTTC. The encoded protein is CASSLAGGDSYEQYF. Drawing the rest from reference TRBV11-2 and TRBJ2-7, the complete variable domain is EAGVAQSPRYKIIEKRQSVAFWCNPISGHATLYWYQQILGQGPKLLIQFQNNGVVDDSQLPKDRFSAERLKGVDSTLKIQPAKLEDSAVYLCASSLAGGDSYEQYFGPGTRLTVT.

This clone was recorded only once. V is TRBV7-3 and J is TRBJ2-1, with 8 bases aligning to TRBD2. This CDR3 is built from 15 residues. The V gene's germline CDR1 is SGHTA and CDR2 FQGTGA. V trimming: 5 bases; J trimming: 4 bases; junction bases outside the gene matches: 7. CDR3 sequence (DNA): TGTGCCAGCAGCCCTGTAGCGGGGAGGTACAATGAGCAGTTCTTC. This translates into CASSPVAGRYNEQFF.

The chain carries TRBV9 and TRBJ1-1; a weak D match, TRBD1 (6 bases). The CDR3 spans 16 residues. V lost 4 bases and J 7 bases, leaving 23 bases between the germline ends. Germline V CDR1 and CDR2: SGDLS, YYNGEE. Here the CDR3 DNA reads TGTGCCAGCAGCCCCAAGGGGGGGGCGGGGGGCCATGAAGCTTTCTTT. Its translation: CASSPKGGAGGHEAFF. The whole variable domain, remainder taken from reference TRBV9 and TRBJ1-1, is DSGVTQTPKHLITATGQRVTLRCSPRSGDLSVYWYQQSLDQGLQFLIQYYNGEERAKGNILERFSAQQFPDLHSELNLSSLELGDSALYFCASSPKGGAGGHEAFFGQGTRLTVV.

This clone came up a few times. The chain couples TRBV4-2 to TRBJ1-2, with D tentatively TRBD1 (6 bases). The germline gives CDR1 LGHNA, CDR2 YNFKEQ. Trimming took 1 base from V and 8 from J, leaving 20 bases between them. The CDR3 sequence is 16 residues long. The CDR3 loop reads CASSQVDRPGNQGYTF. CDR3 sequence (DNA): TGTGCCAGCAGCCAAGTAGACAGGCCGGGTAATCAGGGCTACACCTTC.

The rearrangement links TRBV7-9 to TRBJ1-1; D gene unclear. Germline assignment: CDR1 SEHNR and CDR2 FQNEAQ (reference sequence). The germline V and J ends were trimmed by 1 base and 4 bases, with 13 bases remaining between them. The CDR3 runs to 15 residues. CDR3 region: CASSLVHGGGTEAFF. CDR3 in DNA: TGTGCCAGCAGCTTAGTCCACGGAGGCGGCACTGAAGCTTTCTTT. The whole variable domain, remainder taken from reference TRBV7-9 and TRBJ1-1, is DTGVSQNPRHKITKRGQNVTFRCDPISEHNRLYWYRQTLGQGPEFLTYFQNEAQLEKSRLLSDRFSAERPKGSFSTLEIQRTEQGDSAMYLCASSLVHGGGTEAFFGQGTRLTVV.

The chain has TRBV7-9 and TRBJ2-3; D perhaps matches TRBD2 (7 bases). V lost 1 base, J lost 2 bases, and 13 bases lay in between. Per germline, CDR1 SEHNR and CDR2 FQNEAQ (reference sequence). This CDR3 is built from 16 residues. The DNA of the CDR3 is TGTGCCAGCAGCTTAGGGGCGGGGGCCCTCACAGATACGCAGTATTTT. Its translation: CASSLGAGALTDTQYF.

The chain couples TRBV7-2 to TRBJ2-5, with D perhaps TRBD1 (6 bases). V lost 3 bases and J 4 bases, leaving 9 bases between the germline ends. CDR3 length equals 13 residues. Germline CDR1 is SGHTA and CDR2 is FQGNSA. This CDR3 is CASSFGQSETQYF. CDR3 nucleotide sequence: TGTGCCAGCAGCTTCGGACAGTCAGAGACCCAGTACTTC.

The rearrangement uses TRBV30 and TRBJ2-5; TRBD2 matches at 11 bases. Trimming at V came to 4 bases and at J to 5 bases, leaving 3 bases not matched to a gene. The germline gives CDR1 GTSNPN, CDR2 SVGIG (reference sequence). CDR3 length equals 13 residues. The DNA of the CDR3 is TGTGCCTGGATAGCGGGAGGGTTGGAGACCCAGTACTTC. Amino acids: CAWIAGGLETQYF. The complete variable domain, with remaining parts taken from reference TRBV30 and TRBJ2-5, reads SQTIHQWPATLVQPVGSPLSLECTVEGTSNPNLYWYRQAAGRGLQLLFYSVGIGQISSEVPQNLSASRPQDRQFILSSKKLLLSDSGFYLCAWIAGGLETQYFGPGTRLLVL.

This chain joins TRBV7-3 and TRBJ2-2; 9 bases agree with TRBD2. Germline V gene lookup returns CDR1 SGHTA and CDR2 FQGTGA. J was trimmed by 6 bases and V by 2 bases; bases with no gene match: 7. This CDR3 is 16 amino acids long. The CDR3 sequence: CASSLESSGSPGELFF. In DNA form, the CDR3 reads TGTGCCAGCAGCTTAGAGAGTAGCGGGAGCCCCGGGGAGCTGTTTTTT.

This rearrangement joins TRBV15 to TRBJ1-2, with D unclear. Trimming left V 1 base short and J 7 bases short, with 16 bases between. CDR1 and CDR2 (germline): LNHNV, YYDKDF (reference sequence). This CDR3 is built from 15 residues. The CDR3 bases are TGTGCCACCAGCAGAGCTCTCGGGGAGCCGAGTGGCTACACCTTC. Protein: CATSRALGEPSGYTF.

The chain links TRBV10-3 to TRBJ1-2; unclear D gene. V was shortened by 2 bases and J by 3 bases, with 7 bases between the two germline ends. The CDR3 totals 13 residues. Germline assignment: CDR1 ENHRY and CDR2 SYGVKD. CDR3 sequence: CAISERQDYGYTF. DNA for the CDR3: TGTGCCATCAGTGAGCGCCAGGACTATGGCTACACCTTC.

The chain links TRBV9 to TRBJ2-1; D is ambiguous. V was trimmed by 3 bases and J by 0 bases, leaving 4 bases between them. The germline CDR1 and CDR2 sequences are SGDLS and YYNGEE. The length of the CDR3 is 13 residues. CDR3 amino acids: CASSASSYNEQFF. The CDR3 nucleotides read TGTGCCAGCAGCGCCAGCTCCTACAATGAGCAGTTCTTC.

V usage is TRBV12-5 and J usage is TRBJ2-7; D call uncertain. The CDR3 runs to 15 residues. The germline V gene encodes CDR1 LGHNT and CDR2 FRNRAP. V lost 4 bases, J lost 5 bases, and 18 bases lay in between. The CDR3 spells CASGSSLGSLHEQYF. CDR3 sequence (DNA): TGTGCTAGTGGTTCCAGCCTAGGCTCTCTGCACGAGCAGTACTTC.

This sequence joins TRBV5-1 and TRBJ1-4; no firm D call. The germline V gene has CDR1 SGHRS and CDR2 YFSETQ. This CDR3 has 15 residues. V was pared by 0 bases and J by 8 bases, with 14 bases between. The CDR3 is CASSLAAQTEEKLFF. CDR3 bases: TGCGCCAGCAGCTTGGCCGCACAGACGGAAGAAAAACTGTTTTTT.

The chain combines TRBV6-6 with TRBJ1-2; 7 bases map to TRBD1. CDR1 is MNHNY and CDR2 is SVGAGI in the germline V gene (reference sequence). V shed 7 bases, J shed 8 bases, and the junction held 10 bases outside the gene matches. The CDR3 runs to 13 residues. The DNA for the CDR3 is TGTGCCAGCAAAGAAGGGGGCCTTGGAGGCTACACCTTC. Translation gives CASKEGGLGGYTF.

The genes are TRBV4-3 and TRBJ1-2; D is ambiguous. Germline CDR1 LGHNA, CDR2 YSLEER. Trimming removed 1 base from V and 2 bases from J, with 8 bases in between. CDR3 length equals 14 residues. The CDR3 DNA follows: TGCGCCAGCAGCCAAGTAGCCAGCAACTATGGCTACACCTTC. Translating it yields CASSQVASNYGYTF.

The rearrangement uses TRBV6-1 and TRBJ1-6, with a possible D match to TRBD1 (6 bases). Trimming stripped 2 bases from V and 7 bases from J, with 21 bases between. This CDR3 has 18 amino acids. Per germline, CDR1 MNHNS and CDR2 SASEGT. The CDR3: CASSELPGAGLINSPLHF. DNA of the CDR3: TGTGCCAGCAGTGAACTCCCAGGGGCAGGGTTAATCAATTCACCCCTCCACTTT.

The rearrangement joins TRBV7-5 to TRBJ1-6; the table's D call of TRBD1 was not tested on the DNA. TRBV7-5 has pseudogene status. The CDR3 is 18 residues long. CDR3 residues: CARSLSQGNCSYNSPLHF. CDR3 DNA: TGTGCCAGAAGCTTAAGTCAGGGGAATTGCTCCTATAATTCACCCCTCCACTTT.

V gene TRBV6-5 combines with J gene TRBJ2-7, with TRBD2 matching 9 bases. J gave up 4 bases and V 0 bases, and 4 bases lay outside the gene matches. Germline CDR1 and CDR2: MNHEY and SVGAGI. There are 15 residues in the CDR3. The CDR3 is CASSYSIAGAYEQYF. The DNA for the CDR3 is TGTGCCAGCAGTTACTCAATAGCGGGGGCATACGAGCAGTACTTC.

This chain joins TRBV7-2 and TRBJ2-6; a weak D match, TRBD2 (5 bases). V lost 4 bases and J lost 3, with 10 bases in between. Germline V gene lookup returns CDR1 SGHTA and CDR2 FQGNSA. The CDR3 spans 15 residues. The CDR3 sequence is CASSSLRDGANVLTF. Written as DNA, the CDR3 is TGTGCCAGCAGCTCCCTCCGGGATGGGGCCAACGTCCTGACTTTC.